Reported below is one T cell receptor beta chain. The antigen remains undetermined. The data were obtained in a study of radiotherapy plus CTLA-4 blockade in lung cancer. Broader study findings: Alongside interferon-beta, early blood T cell clone dynamics were reportedly the best predictor of response.

Sequenced by immunoSEQ multiplex PCR; TCRdb stores in-frame clones only, minus some. The sample has 55,000 or so clones, about 80% seen once; the top ten hold 5% to 7.5%. With V trimmed by 0 bases and J by 7 bases, 4 bases remained unmatched. The germline CDR1 and CDR2 sequences are SGHDT and YYEEEE. This CDR3 contains 14 residues. This receptor was obtained from a human donor with non-small cell lung cancer whose response to radiotherapy plus ipilimumab could not be evaluated. This specimen consisted of peripheral blood, obtained from a patient treated with radiotherapy plus ipilimumab. The chain carries TRBV5-6 and TRBJ2-1; 7 bases match TRBD2. CDR3 coding DNA: TGTGCCAGCAGCTTGGCGGTGGGGGGGAATGAGCAGTTCTTC. This encodes CASSLAVGGNEQFF.